The 27 T cell receptor beta chains listed next were all sequenced from one sample in a study of T cell responses to AZD1222 COVID-19 vaccine. Profiling relied on immunoSEQ multiplex PCR, and the TCRdb table lists in-frame clones only, not all of them. The sample contains 150,000 to 200,000 clones, approximately 91% of which appear only once. The sequencing used peripheral blood, collected 28 days after the second AZD1222 dose. All receptors derive from an adult who received the AZD1222 COVID-19 vaccine.

This chain connects TRBV7-3 to TRBJ2-1; tentative D call: TRBD1 (5 bases). This CDR3 is built from 16 residues. V was trimmed by 5 bases and J by 3 bases, leaving 17 bases between them. The germline CDR1 and CDR2 sequences are SGHTA and FQGTGA. As DNA, the CDR3 is TGTGCCAGCAGCCAACTTCCCCAGGACAACTACAATGAGCAGTTCTTC. Translated, it gives CASSQLPQDNYNEQFF.

This clone was counted only a few times. The CDR3 bases are TGTGCCAGCAGTCCCACGGGTGGTGGGGCGAACACTGAAGCTTTCTTT. It is translated as CASSPTGGGANTEAFF. The rearrangement joins TRBV25-1 to TRBJ1-1, with D perhaps TRBD1 (5 bases). Per the germline V gene, CDR1 is MGHDK and CDR2 is SYGVNS. The CDR3 is made up of 16 amino acids. V was shortened by 5 bases and J by 1 base, with 17 bases between the two germline ends.

The V call is TRBV28, the J call TRBJ2-4, with D maybe TRBD1 (5 bases). CDR1 and CDR2 (germline): MDHEN, SYDVKM. CDR3 length equals 18 residues. V was cut by 5 bases and J by 0 bases, with 20 bases left in between. The CDR3 region is CASSPSLGPPLAKNIQYF. The CDR3 coding sequence is TGTGCCAGCAGTCCTAGTTTGGGGCCCCCATTAGCCAAAAACATTCAGTACTTC.

The V call is TRBV30, the J call TRBJ1-1; no clear D gene. V was clipped by 0 bases and J by 0 bases, with 5 bases between them. This CDR3 is 13 amino acids long. Germline assignment: CDR1 GTSNPN and CDR2 SVGIG (reference sequence). CDR3 bases: TGTGCCTGGAGTGTACAGTTGAACACTGAAGCTTTCTTT. Protein sequence: CAWSVQLNTEAFF.

The chain recombines TRBV6-5 with TRBJ1-1; TRBD1 matches 7 bases. This CDR3 has 15 amino acids. The J segment lost 3 bases and the V segment lost 0 bases, leaving 4 bases of the junction unmatched. Germline values: CDR1 MNHEY, CDR2 SVGAGI. The CDR3 reads CASSYSTGTDTEAFF. CDR3 DNA: TGTGCCAGCAGTTACTCGACAGGGACGGACACTGAAGCTTTCTTT.

The table lists this clone with a count of one. The rearrangement joins TRBV5-1 to TRBJ2-7, with a weak D call TRBD2 (6 bases). Germline CDR1 is SGHRS and CDR2 is YFSETQ. The CDR3 spans 14 residues. The V end was cut by 0 bases, the J end by 4 bases, with 11 bases between. CDR3 sequence reads: CASSLGGGGYEQYF. In DNA form, the CDR3 reads TGCGCCAGCAGCTTGGGAGGTGGAGGGTACGAGCAGTACTTC. Looking up the rest from reference TRBV5-1 and TRBJ2-7 gives the full variable domain: KAGVTQTPRYLIKTRGQQVTLSCSPISGHRSVSWYQQTPGQGLQFLFEYFSETQRNKGNFPGRFSGRQFSNSRSEMNVSTLELGDSALYLCASSLGGGGYEQYFGPGTRLTVT.

The chain recombines TRBV18 with TRBJ1-1; no definite D call. This CDR3 contains 14 residues. Germline values: CDR1 KGHSH, CDR2 LQKENI. With 3 bases removed from V and 6 bases from J, the gap between germline ends came to 14 bases. CDR3 nucleotide sequence: TGTGCCAGCTCACCGGTCAAGGGAAGGGCTGAAGCTTTCTTT. It is translated as CASSPVKGRAEAFF.

The rearrangement links TRBV4-2 to TRBJ2-3; 8 nucleotides match TRBD2. The CDR3 spans 16 residues. In germline, CDR1 is LGHNA, CDR2 YNFKEQ. V shed 0 bases, J shed 3 bases, and the junction held 5 bases outside the gene matches. DNA of the CDR3: TGTGCCAGCAGCCAAGATTGGGCTAGCGGGACAGATACGCAGTATTTT. It translates to CASSQDWASGTDTQYF.

This clone has a handful of counts. DNA for the CDR3: TGTGCCAGCAGCAGTCAAGCGTGGGCGGCCTCCTACGAGCAGTACTTC. It specifies CASSSQAWAASYEQYF. This sequence joins TRBV9 and TRBJ2-7, with D unclear. This CDR3 has 16 residues. Germline values: CDR1 SGDLS, CDR2 YYNGEE. V was shortened by 4 bases and J by 0 bases, with 17 bases between the two germline ends.

CDR3 DNA sequence: TGTGCCAGCGCCAAGGGTCCCGGGACCGAAGCTTTCTTT. Amino acids: CASAKGPGTEAFF. The rearrangement joins TRBV7-2 to TRBJ1-1, with D possibly matching TRBD1 (5 bases). The CDR3 is made up of 13 amino acids. Trimming left V 8 bases short and J 8 bases short, with 18 bases between. The germline V gene has CDR1 SGHTA and CDR2 FQGNSA.

This CDR3 reads CASSTQGRDTIYF. CDR3 coding DNA: TGTGCCAGCAGCACACAGGGGAGAGACACCATATATTTT. The rearrangement links TRBV28 to TRBJ1-3, with 7 bases matching TRBD1. The CDR3 spans 13 residues. Germline V gene sequence: CDR1 MDHEN, CDR2 SYDVKM. V lost 6 bases to trimming and J lost 8 bases; unmatched junction nucleotides: 7.

The rearrangement joins TRBV21-1 to TRBJ2-2; no check of the table's D call, TRBD1, against the DNA was made. TRBV21-1 is flagged as a pseudogene. The CDR3 totals 22 residues. CDR3 nucleotide sequence: TGTGCCAGCAGCAAAGCTGGGGTGGTGACATGTGAAAGACAGAGAAACTCCGGGGAGCTGTTTTTT. Protein product: CASSKAGVVTCERQRNSGELFF.

The chain has TRBV5-1 and TRBJ2-1; D perhaps matches TRBD2 (5 bases). The CDR3 runs 16 residues. Trimming took off 4 bases at V and 0 bases at J, with 14 bases between the two ends. Germline loops: CDR1 SGHRS, CDR2 YFSETQ. In DNA form, the CDR3 reads TGCGCCAGCAGCGCTAAGAGCGGCCTCTCCTACAATGAGCAGTTCTTC. This encodes CASSAKSGLSYNEQFF.

This sequence joins TRBV6-5 and TRBJ2-1, with 11 bases aligning to TRBD2. Germline assignment: CDR1 MNHEY and CDR2 SVGAGI. The CDR3 spans 16 residues. V was clipped by 1 base and J by 4 bases; unmatched bases: 3. CDR3 sequence reads: CASSYFSGGAYNEQFF. Written as DNA, the CDR3 is TGTGCCAGCAGTTACTTTAGCGGGGGGGCATACAATGAGCAGTTCTTC.

V and J are TRBV12-3 or TRBV12-4 and TRBJ1-2; possible D gene TRBD1, 5 bases. V was pared by 5 bases and J by 6 bases, with 10 bases between. The CDR3 covers 12 residues. The chain's CDR3 is CASSAQGNGYTF. The CDR3 DNA is TGTGCCAGCAGTGCCCAGGGTAATGGCTACACCTTC.

This rearrangement joins TRBV5-4 to TRBJ2-7; D is ambiguous. Germline CDR1 SGHNT, CDR2 YYREEE (reference sequence). Deletions cut 1 base from V and 1 base from J, with 6 bases between. This CDR3 contains 13 residues. Written as DNA, the CDR3 is TGTGCCAGCAGCTTGACGATATCCTACGAGCAGTACTTC. Its protein is CASSLTISYEQYF. Together with reference TRBV5-4 and TRBJ2-7, the CDR3 gives the full variable domain: ETGVTQSPTHLIKTRGQQVTLRCSSQSGHNTVSWYQQALGQGPQFIFQYYREEENGRGNFPPRFSGLQFPNYSSELNVNALELDDSALYLCASSLTISYEQYFGPGTRLTVT.

This rearrangement joins TRBV6-5 to TRBJ1-5; D gene ambiguous. The CDR3 has 14 amino acids. The germline V gene has CDR1 MNHEY and CDR2 SVGAGI. Trimming removed 1 base at V and 7 bases at J, with 11 bases between. DNA of the CDR3: TGTGCCAGCAGTTACTTCGGACCGGAGCAGCCCCAGCATTTT. This translates into CASSYFGPEQPQHF.

The CDR3 spells CASRSNSGGANEQYF. CDR3 sequence (DNA): TGCGCCAGCAGATCAAATAGCGGGGGGGCCAACGAGCAGTACTTC. The V and J genes are TRBV5-1 and TRBJ2-7; the match to TRBD2 covers 11 bases. Trimming took 5 bases from V and 5 from J; bases not matched to a gene: 9. Germline CDR1 SGHRS, CDR2 YFSETQ. The CDR3 loop spans 15 amino acids.

The chain is built from TRBV27 and TRBJ1-1, with D tentatively TRBD1 (5 bases). CDR1 and CDR2 (germline): MNHEY, SMNVEV (reference sequence). There are 13 residues in the CDR3. Trimming left V 8 bases short and J 4 bases short, with 14 bases between. The CDR3 DNA reads as TGTGCCAGCGGGCGGGGGGTAGGCACTGAAGCTTTCTTT. Protein product: CASGRGVGTEAFF.

V is TRBV5-1 and J is TRBJ2-1, with 12 nucleotides matching TRBD2. Trimming at V came to 0 bases and at J to 9 bases, leaving 7 bases not matched to a gene. Per the germline V gene, CDR1 is SGHRS and CDR2 is YFSETQ. The CDR3 is 16 residues long. The CDR3 loop reads CASSLAASGGASEQFF. In nucleotides, the CDR3 is TGCGCCAGCAGCTTGGCCGCTAGCGGGGGGGCTAGTGAGCAGTTCTTC.

The rearrangement uses TRBV5-6 and TRBJ1-3; TRBD1 matches at 12 bases. J gave up 4 bases and V 1 base, and 3 bases lay outside the gene matches. Germline values: CDR1 SGHDT, CDR2 YYEEEE. The CDR3 extends over 16 amino acids. The CDR3 loop reads CASSLWDRGRGNTIYF. DNA of the CDR3: TGTGCCAGCAGCTTGTGGGACAGGGGGCGAGGAAACACCATATATTTT.

The chain is built from TRBV9 and TRBJ2-3; D remains unclear. This CDR3 is built from 12 residues. Germline loops: CDR1 SGDLS, CDR2 YYNGEE. Trimming pared 0 bases from V and 5 bases from J, leaving 4 bases between. CDR3 residues: CASSVAQDTQYF. The CDR3, as DNA: TGTGCCAGCAGCGTAGCCCAAGATACGCAGTATTTT.

The J gene is TRBJ2-5, the V gene TRBV7-9; unclear D gene. The length of the CDR3 is 13 residues. V was trimmed by 2 bases and J by 5 bases, leaving 9 bases between them. Per the germline V gene, CDR1 is SEHNR and CDR2 is FQNEAQ (reference sequence). The CDR3 bases are TGTGCCAGCAGCTTAAAAGGCCCGGAGACCCAGTACTTC. Amino acid sequence: CASSLKGPETQYF.

This clone was observed a single time. The rearrangement uses TRBV6-2 or TRBV6-3 and TRBJ2-7; TRBD2 is a possible D gene (5 bases). V lost 4 bases and J lost 6, with 16 bases in between. Germline CDR1 and CDR2: MNHEY and SVGEGT. The length of the CDR3 is 14 residues. The CDR3: CASSFARVGFEQYF. The DNA for the CDR3 is TGTGCCAGCAGTTTTGCGAGGGTTGGCTTCGAGCAGTACTTC.

The rearrangement joins TRBV6-6 to TRBJ1-2; D gene unclear. Germline loops: CDR1 MNHNY, CDR2 SVGAGI (reference sequence). The CDR3 consists of 15 residues. Between the trimmed V and J ends, which lost 0 bases and 3 bases, there was a span of 11 bases. The CDR3 DNA reads as TGTGCCAGCAGTTACTCGACGGAATCCTACTATGGCTACACCTTC. Its translation: CASSYSTESYYGYTF.

The chain is built from TRBV30 and TRBJ1-5; D remains ambiguous. The CDR3 sequence is 13 residues long. V was shortened by 5 bases and J by 2 bases, with 10 bases between the two germline ends. Germline V gives CDR1 GTSNPN, CDR2 SVGIG (reference sequence). CDR3 in DNA: TGTGCCTGGGGAAGGGAGGGCAATCAGCCCCAGCATTTT. As protein: CAWGREGNQPQHF.

The J gene is TRBJ1-4, the V gene TRBV11-2; D remains unclear. Per germline, CDR1 SGHAT and CDR2 FQNNGV. The ends were cut back, 2 bases at V and 7 bases at J, with 26 bases in the middle. The CDR3 has 19 amino acids. CDR3: CASSLMVGFPSPVGEKLFF. CDR3 nucleotide sequence: TGTGCCAGCAGCTTAATGGTCGGGTTCCCCTCGCCGGTCGGTGAAAAACTGTTTTTT. The entire variable domain, with the rest obtained from reference TRBV11-2 and TRBJ1-4, is as follows: EAGVAQSPRYKIIEKRQSVAFWCNPISGHATLYWYQQILGQGPKLLIQFQNNGVVDDSQLPKDRFSAERLKGVDSTLKIQPAKLEDSAVYLCASSLMVGFPSPVGEKLFFGSGTQLSVL.